A single sample is the source of the 20 T cell receptor beta chains below, sequenced in a study of OX40 agonist ivuxolimab in advanced cancers. Clones were sequenced by immunoSEQ multiplex PCR, and TCRdb holds only the in-frame ones, with some missing. Here the sample spans about 70,000 clones, about 81% being singletons. The source was CD4+ or CD8+ T cells sorted from blood, collected in a trial of the OX40 agonist ivuxolimab. These receptors all stem from an adult with an advanced solid tumor such as melanoma, head and neck, liver or kidney cancer.

The chain employs TRBV5-1 and TRBJ2-1; D not resolved. CDR1 is SGHRS, CDR2 YFSETQ, per germline. This CDR3 has 12 residues. Between the trimmed V and J ends, which lost 0 bases and 8 bases, there was a span of 6 bases. The CDR3 loop is CASSLGSYEQFF. In DNA, the CDR3 is TGCGCCAGCAGCTTGGGGAGCTATGAGCAGTTCTTC. The full variable domain, rest sourced from reference TRBV5-1 and TRBJ2-1, is KAGVTQTPRYLIKTRGQQVTLSCSPISGHRSVSWYQQTPGQGLQFLFEYFSETQRNKGNFPGRFSGRQFSNSRSEMNVSTLELGDSALYLCASSLGSYEQFFGPGTRLTVL.

This clone occurred once. The chain has TRBV14 and TRBJ1-2, with 9 nucleotides matching TRBD1. From germline, CDR1 is SGHDN and CDR2 FVKESK. The J segment lost 6 bases and the V segment lost 4 bases, leaving 3 bases of the junction unmatched. This CDR3 comprises 13 residues. DNA for the CDR3: TGTGCCAGCAGCCTAAGACAGGGGGATGGCTACACCTTC. Encoded protein: CASSLRQGDGYTF.

CDR3 coding DNA: TGTGCCAGCAGCTTAGCAAGTGGTGGGGCCCCCCATGAGCAGTTCTTC. The encoded protein is CASSLASGGAPHEQFF. This rearrangement joins TRBV7-8 to TRBJ2-1; TRBD1 might be the D (5 bases). CDR3 length: 16 residues. Deletions cut 0 bases from V and 8 bases from J, with 17 bases between. CDR1 and CDR2 (germline): SGHVS, FQNEAQ.

A few counts support this clone. V gene TRBV18 combines with J gene TRBJ1-5; maybe TRBD1 (6 bases). The CDR3 is made up of 13 amino acids. CDR1 and CDR2 (germline): KGHSH, LQKENI. Trimming stripped 5 bases from V and 4 bases from J, with 9 bases between. The chain's CDR3 is CASSRGENQPQHF. CDR3 nucleotide sequence: TGTGCCAGCTCAAGGGGGGAAAATCAGCCCCAGCATTTT.

This chain links TRBV6-5 with TRBJ1-1; 9 positions agree with TRBD1. The CDR3 contains 13 residues. J gave up 11 bases and V 7 bases, and 11 bases lay outside the gene matches. Germline lookup yields CDR1 MNHEY and CDR2 SVGAGI. The CDR3 nucleotides are TGTGCCAGCACTGTCCCGGGACAGGGTTGGGCTTTCTTT. Residues: CASTVPGQGWAFF.

This clone was seen just once. The gene calls are TRBV7-9 and TRBJ1-5; the D is unclear. Germline V CDR1 and CDR2: SEHNR, FQNEAQ (reference sequence). V lost 2 bases, J lost 5 bases, and 10 bases lay in between. The CDR3 is 14 amino acids. The CDR3, as DNA: TGTGCCAGCAGCTTAAAATTTGGCGATCAGCCCCAGCATTTT. Its protein is CASSLKFGDQPQHF.

The CDR3 nucleotides are TGTGCCAGCAGCACCGGACAAATCACCGGGGAGCTGTTTTTT. It codes for CASSTGQITGELFF. The chain employs TRBV7-3 and TRBJ2-2; D might be TRBD1 (5 bases). Germline V CDR1 and CDR2: SGHTA, FQGTGA. The CDR3 sequence is 14 residues long. With 5 bases removed from V and 4 bases from J, the gap between germline ends came to 11 bases.

The chain links TRBV7-9 to TRBJ1-1, with D unresolved. Germline CDR1 reads SEHNR; CDR2 reads FQNEAQ (reference sequence). CDR3 size: 12 residues. Trimming stripped 6 bases from V and 6 bases from J, with 11 bases between. In DNA form, the CDR3 reads TGTGCCAGCAGTCTCAACTCCGCTGAAGCTTTCTTT. Translation gives CASSLNSAEAFF.

This chain connects TRBV11-3 to TRBJ1-1; no definite D call. This CDR3 spans 13 amino acids. Germline values: CDR1 SGHNT, CDR2 YENEEA. V was cut by 1 base and J by 1 base, with 4 bases left in between. In nucleotides, the CDR3 is TGTGCCAGCAGCTTAGGGGGGAACACTGAAGCTTTCTTT. Protein product: CASSLGGNTEAFF.

The rearrangement links TRBV5-1 to TRBJ2-3; no reliable D call. Looked up from germline, CDR1 is SGHRS and CDR2 is YFSETQ. V was cut by 1 base and J by 0 bases, with 3 bases left in between. CDR3 length equals 13 residues. CDR3 sequence (DNA): TGCGCCAGCAGCTTGAAAAGCACAGATACGCAGTATTTT. Its protein product is CASSLKSTDTQYF.

The chain combines TRBV29-1 with TRBJ2-1; D gene uncertain. The CDR3 length is 10 residues. The germline V and J ends were trimmed by 4 bases and 5 bases, with 3 bases remaining between them. Germline V gives CDR1 SQVTM, CDR2 ANQGSEA. The CDR3 spells CSVGDNEQFF. The CDR3 region has the DNA TGCAGCGTTGGGGACAATGAGCAGTTCTTC.

The chain links TRBV7-9 to TRBJ1-1; D is undetermined. V lost 2 bases, J lost 3 bases, and 7 bases lay in between. The CDR3 totals 13 residues. Germline V gene lookup returns CDR1 SEHNR and CDR2 FQNEAQ (reference sequence). The CDR3 is CASSLILDTEAFF. In nucleotides, the CDR3 is TGTGCCAGCAGCTTAATCTTGGACACTGAAGCTTTCTTT.

With regard to this clone: Other DNA sequences in the sample encode the same CDR3. CDR3 nucleotide sequence: TGTGCCAGTAGTATATTTAGCGGGAGCTCCTACAATGAGCAGTTCTTC. Residues: CASSIFSGSSYNEQFF. This rearrangement joins TRBV19 to TRBJ2-1, with 9 bases identical to TRBD2. The ends lost 2 bases at V and 0 bases at J; junction bases unmatched: 2. CDR1 and CDR2 from the germline V gene are LNHDA and SQIVND (reference sequence). The CDR3 totals 16 residues. Variable domain in full (rest from reference TRBV19 and TRBJ2-1): DGGITQSPKYLFRKEGQNVTLSCEQNLNHDAMYWYRQDPGQGLRLIYYSQIVNDFQKGDIAEGYSVSREKKESFPLTVTSAQKNPTAFYLCASSIFSGSSYNEQFFGPGTRLTVL.

The chain uses TRBV6-1 and TRBJ2-7; 8 nucleotides align to TRBD1. The germline V gene has CDR1 MNHNS and CDR2 SASEGT. There are 13 residues in the CDR3. V was pared by 10 bases and J by 0 bases, with 5 bases of the junction left unmatched. CDR3 residues: CATGTGHSYEQYF. In nucleotides, the CDR3 is TGTGCCACCGGGACAGGACACTCCTACGAGCAGTACTTC.

This chain links TRBV29-1 with TRBJ1-2; 8 bases map to TRBD1. The CDR3 covers 13 residues. Germline trimming cut 6 bases from V and 7 bases from J; bases unmatched to any gene: 10. Germline V gene sequence: CDR1 SQVTM, CDR2 ANQGSEA. In DNA, the CDR3 is TGCAGCGTCCATTCCCAGGGGGCAGGTGGCTACACCTTC. Amino acids: CSVHSQGAGGYTF.

This chain joins TRBV27 and TRBJ2-1; TRBD1 agrees at 9 bases. CDR3 length equals 16 residues. The germline V gene has CDR1 MNHEY and CDR2 SMNVEV (reference sequence). The ends lost 5 bases at V and 3 bases at J; junction bases unmatched: 8. CDR3 nucleotide sequence: TGTGCCAGCAGTCTGTACGACAGGGGGTACTACAATGAGCAGTTCTTC. Residues: CASSLYDRGYYNEQFF.

This chain links TRBV2 with TRBJ1-5, with D possibly being TRBD1 (5 bases). Germline V gene lookup returns CDR1 SNHLY and CDR2 FYNNEI. This CDR3 has 14 amino acids. V lost 3 bases to trimming and J lost 4 bases, with 10 bases between them. CDR3 sequence (DNA): TGTGCCAGCAGTGAGGAGGCAGGGAATCAGCCCCAGCATTTT. Its translation is CASSEEAGNQPQHF.

J is TRBJ1-1 and V is TRBV5-1; the D gene is possibly TRBD1 (5 bases). Germline-derived CDR1 and CDR2 are SGHRS and YFSETQ. The CDR3 has 17 amino acids. The V gene lost 0 bases and the J gene lost 3 bases, with 18 bases spanning the gap. The CDR3 DNA follows: TGCGCCAGCAGCTTGGCCATTGACAGAGCCGGGTACACTGAAGCTTTCTTT. This sequence encodes CASSLAIDRAGYTEAFF.

This chain links TRBV18 with TRBJ2-7, with a possible D match to TRBD1 (5 bases). V was shortened by 3 bases and J by 2 bases, with 14 bases between the two germline ends. The CDR3 runs to 15 residues. The germline V gene has CDR1 KGHSH and CDR2 LQKENI. The CDR3 reads CASSPGQGTTYEQYF. The CDR3 coding sequence is TGTGCCAGCTCACCGGGCCAGGGTACAACCTACGAGCAGTACTTC.

The chain is built from TRBV5-5 and TRBJ1-3; no clear D. Germline CDR1 is SGHKS and CDR2 is YYEKEE (reference sequence). Trimming stripped 0 bases from V and 0 bases from J, with 10 bases between. CDR3 length: 16 amino acids. The CDR3 region is CASSLAWISSGNTIYF. DNA for the CDR3: TGTGCCAGCAGCTTGGCCTGGATAAGCTCTGGAAACACCATATATTTT.